A selection of T cell receptor beta chains follows, all from one sample in a study of a mutant IDH1 vaccine in newly diagnosed glioma. Profiling relied on immunoSEQ multiplex PCR, and the TCRdb table lists in-frame clones only, not all of them. The data contain around 89,000 clones, about 83% of them seen just once; the ten biggest clones take up approximately 7%. This specimen was PBMCs, taken from a glioma patient treated with radiotherapy, temozolomide or both. These receptors came from a woman aged 50 to 60 with glioma. Each CDR3 is given with its conserved first and last residue. A D gene is named only where the DNA matches it firmly. Clone size is shown for a subset of rows, as once, few, many or a class of expanded clone.

cdr3_nt,cdr3_aa,clone_size,j_call,v_call,d_call
TGCGCCAGCAGCCAAGGCGCGCTAGCGGGGCCTTCAGATACGCAGTATTTT,CASSQGALAGPSDTQYF,.,TRBJ2-3,TRBV4-1,TRBD2
TGTGCCAGCAGCTTAGATTGGGGCGGCCCCTACGAGCAGTACTTC,CASSLDWGGPYEQYF,.,TRBJ2-7,TRBV11-2,.
TGCGCCAGCAGCCCTCGGACAGGGACGAACACTGAAGCTTTCTTT,CASSPRTGTNTEAFF,.,TRBJ1-1,TRBV5-1,TRBD1
TGTGCCAGCAGTTACACTCGGGAGACCCAGTACTTC,CASSYTRETQYF,.,TRBJ2-5,TRBV7-9,.
TGTGCCAGCAGGCCGACCCTTCTAGCGGGGGTGTCCTACGAGCAGTACTTC,CASRPTLLAGVSYEQYF,.,TRBJ2-7,TRBV2,TRBD2
TGTGCCAGCAGCGTCAGCCCCGGCCCCAGGGACGAGCAGTACTTC,CASSVSPGPRDEQYF,.,TRBJ2-7,TRBV9,.
TGTGCCACTAGGGACCGCATGTCCTCGAGCTCCTATAATTCACCCCTCCACTTT,CATRDRMSSSSYNSPLHF,.,TRBJ1-6,TRBV2,.
TGTGCCAGCAGTCGCAGCTCCTACGAGCAGTACTTC,CASSRSSYEQYF,.,TRBJ2-7,TRBV2,.
TGTGCCAGCAGCTTGGAGGGGGGGTCCACAGATACGCAGTATTTT,CASSLEGGSTDTQYF,.,TRBJ2-3,TRBV5-6,.
TGCGCCAGCAGCTTGGAAAGCAGGGTAGGTGAGCCCCAGCATTTT,CASSLESRVGEPQHF,.,TRBJ1-5,TRBV5-1,.
TGCGCCAGCAGCTCCTATACGAGGGGACAGGGGAGTTACGAGCAGTACTTC,CASSSYTRGQGSYEQYF,.,TRBJ2-7,TRBV5-1,TRBD1
TGCGCCAGCAGCTCACTACAGGGCTACGAGCAGTACTTC,CASSSLQGYEQYF,.,TRBJ2-7,TRBV5-1,.
TGTGCCAGCAGTTGGGGGACAGGGTATAGCAATCAGCCCCAGCATTTT,CASSWGTGYSNQPQHF,.,TRBJ1-5,TRBV6-6,TRBD1
TGTGCCAGCAGCCAGGACAGACCTTACGAGCAGTACTTC,CASSQDRPYEQYF,.,TRBJ2-7,TRBV7-8,.
TGTGCCAGCAGTTACAGGGGATCGAACACTGAAGCTTTCTTT,CASSYRGSNTEAFF,.,TRBJ1-1,TRBV27,TRBD1
TGTGCCAGCAGCTTGGGGCAGAATTCACCCCTCCACTTT,CASSLGQNSPLHF,.,TRBJ1-6,TRBV13,.
TGTGCCAGCAGCTTCGACAGCTACTATGGCTACACCTTC,CASSFDSYYGYTF,once,TRBJ1-2,TRBV7-9,.
TGTGCCAGCAGTGAAAATTGGGGGCTTACACCCTACGAGCAGTACTTC,CASSENWGLTPYEQYF,.,TRBJ2-7,TRBV6-1,.
TGCGCCACCCGGGGGGACGGTATCAGCGGAGAGACCCAGTACTTC,CATRGDGISGETQYF,.,TRBJ2-5,TRBV5-1,TRBD2
TGTGCCAGCAGCTCTGGACAGTACAATCAGCCCCAGCATTTT,CASSSGQYNQPQHF,.,TRBJ1-5,TRBV5-4,.
TGTGCCAGCAGCGGACAGGGAGACTCATATACGCAGTATTTT,CASSGQGDSYTQYF,.,TRBJ2-3,TRBV9,TRBD1
TGTGCCAGTAGTTATGACCCAAGTGAAGCTTTCTTT,CASSYDPSEAFF,.,TRBJ1-1,TRBV19,.
TGTGCCAGCAGTGAGGTTTGGATTTTCGCGGGGGCTACTGGTGAAAAACTGTTTTTT,CASSEVWIFAGATGEKLFF,.,TRBJ1-4,TRBV6-1,.
TGTGCCAGCAGCTTGGCTAGCGGGGGCCCCTACGAGCAGTACTTC,CASSLASGGPYEQYF,.,TRBJ2-7,TRBV5-4,TRBD2
TGTGCCACCAGCAGGGGGGACACACGCAAAAACATTCAGTACTTC,CATSRGDTRKNIQYF,.,TRBJ2-4,TRBV15,.
TGTGCCAGCAGCCCGCAGGGGAGAGACACTGAAGCTTTCTTT,CASSPQGRDTEAFF,.,TRBJ1-1,TRBV6-5,.
TGTGCCAGTAGTTTCGTCTATGGCTACACCTTC,CASSFVYGYTF,.,TRBJ1-2,TRBV19,.
TGTGCCAGCAGTTACTCGTTAGCAGGGTTCTACGAGCAGTACTTC,CASSYSLAGFYEQYF,.,TRBJ2-7,TRBV6-5,.
TGTGCCAGCTCACCCATAGGACGGGAGAGCTCCTACGAGCAGTACTTC,CASSPIGRESSYEQYF,.,TRBJ2-7,TRBV18,.
TGTGCCACCAGCAGGGGGGGGCAGGGAAACGAGCAGTACTTC,CATSRGGQGNEQYF,.,TRBJ2-7,TRBV15,.
TGTGCCAGCAGTTTACTAGCGGGGGGCGCCGGGGAGCTGTTTTTT,CASSLLAGGAGELFF,.,TRBJ2-2,TRBV27,TRBD2
TGCGCCAGCAGCCAAGAAAAACAGGGGTCGAGCTCTGGAAACACCATATATTTT,CASSQEKQGSSSGNTIYF,.,TRBJ1-3,TRBV4-1,TRBD1